This T cell receptor (beta chain) originates from a study of blood T cell repertoires in COVID-19. About the study: The cDNA or gDNA used as material had been derived from T cells, B-cell-depleted T cells, or PBMCs.

Assay: immunoSEQ multiplex PCR; the TCRdb copy retains only in-frame clones and omits some. The sample lists roughly 230,000 clones, nearly 90% occurring once. There are 17 residues in the CDR3. CDR1 is SGHTA, CDR2 FQGNSA, per germline. The V and J ends lost 4 bases and 4 bases, in that order; junction bases with no gene match: 10. Seattle-derived patients entered the study during active infection and were followed longitudinally. The chain uses TRBV7-2 and TRBJ1-6; TRBD1 agrees at 7 bases. The sequence derives from a woman aged 55-69 years with COVID-19, enrolled during active disease. The sequenced sample was peripheral blood. In DNA, the CDR3 is TGTGCCAGCAGCTCCTTCTTGGGACAGCAGTATAATTCACCCCTCCACTTT. It codes for CASSSFLGQQYNSPLHF.